Listed below are T cell receptor beta chains from one sample, sequenced in a study of blood T cell repertoires in COVID-19. The data were produced by immunoSEQ multiplex PCR, yet TCRdb's version contains in-frame clones alone and is incomplete. The table records 300,000 to 400,000 clones, more than 70% of them present only once. Sequenced sample: peripheral blood. The source of these receptors is a woman aged 45-60 years who had recovered from COVID-19. CDR3s include the opening cysteine and the closing phenylalanine or tryptophan. The order of the fields is J gene, D gene, V gene, clone size, CDR3 protein, CDR3 DNA. D genes are given only for firm matches. A clone size is listed for some rows: how often the clone was seen (once, few, many), or a class if it is expanded.

J: TRBJ1-5
D: -
V: TRBV4-1
size: medium-sized
CDR3: CASSQDPGSTQPQHF
DNA: TGCGCCAGCAGCCAAGATCCAGGCTCTACTCAGCCCCAGCATTTT

J: TRBJ2-1
D: -
V: TRBV27
size: -
CDR3: CASSLVGGPLFF
DNA: TGTGCCAGCAGTTTAGTAGGGGGTCCCCTTTTCTTC

J: TRBJ1-6
D: -
V: TRBV7-2
size: -
CDR3: CASSLVKGYNSPLHF
DNA: TGTGCCAGCAGCTTAGTTAAGGGGTATAATTCACCCCTCCACTTT

J: TRBJ1-4
D: -
V: TRBV12-5
size: -
CDR3: CASGLHIHGEGKLFF
DNA: TGTGCTAGTGGTCTTCATATTCACGGCGAGGGAAAACTGTTTTTT

J: TRBJ2-7
D: -
V: TRBV28
size: -
CDR3: CASSFGRGYYEQYF
DNA: TGTGCCAGCAGTTTTGGACGGGGATACTACGAGCAGTACTTC

J: TRBJ2-5
D: -
V: TRBV6-5
size: -
CDR3: CASSPGPRETQYF
DNA: TGTGCCAGCAGTCCAGGGCCGAGAGAGACCCAGTACTTC

J: TRBJ1-5
D: TRBD1
V: TRBV6-1
size: -
CDR3: CASSSGQALQPQHF
DNA: TGTGCCAGCAGTTCAGGACAGGCCCTGCAGCCCCAGCATTTT

J: TRBJ1-1
D: -
V: TRBV18
size: -
CDR3: CASSIGYEAFF
DNA: TGTGCCAGCTCAATCGGTTATGAAGCTTTCTTT

J: TRBJ2-1
D: TRBD1
V: TRBV6-5
size: once
CDR3: CASSLTGSINQFF
DNA: TGTGCCAGCAGTCTGACAGGGAGTATTAATCAGTTCTTC

J: TRBJ1-1
D: TRBD1
V: TRBV6-2/TRBV6-3
size: -
CDR3: CASSPHQPGQGARGTEAFF
DNA: TGTGCCAGCAGTCCGCACCAACCGGGACAGGGGGCGAGGGGAACTGAAGCTTTCTTT

J: TRBJ1-2
D: TRBD1
V: TRBV10-3
size: -
CDR3: CAITGDSQVAGYTF
DNA: TGTGCCATCACCGGGGACAGTCAAGTCGCTGGCTACACCTTC

J: TRBJ1-1
D: -
V: TRBV30
size: -
CDR3: CAWSRENTEAFF
DNA: TGTGCCTGGAGTCGGGAAAACACTGAAGCTTTCTTT

J: TRBJ2-7
D: -
V: TRBV5-6
size: -
CDR3: CASSRGRIYEQYF
DNA: TGTGCCAGCAGCAGAGGGAGAATCTACGAGCAGTACTTC

J: TRBJ1-2
D: -
V: TRBV19
size: -
CDR3: CASSPSGGGYTF
DNA: TGTGCCAGTAGTCCCAGTGGAGGGGGCTACACCTTC

J: TRBJ2-6
D: -
V: TRBV9
size: -
CDR3: CASRRMASGSGANVLTF
DNA: TGTGCCAGCCGACGGATGGCGTCGGGCTCTGGGGCCAACGTCCTGACTTTC

J: TRBJ2-3
D: -
V: TRBV10-1
size: -
CDR3: CATSDSSDTQYF
DNA: TGCGCCACCTCAGATAGCTCAGATACGCAGTATTTT

J: TRBJ2-3
D: TRBD2
V: TRBV18
size: -
CDR3: CAAGEGQPNSGGTDTQYF
DNA: TGTGCCGCTGGGGAAGGCCAACCAAATAGCGGGGGCACAGATACGCAGTATTTT

J: TRBJ2-2
D: -
V: TRBV11-3
size: -
CDR3: CASSFDSNTGELFF
DNA: TGTGCCAGCAGCTTTGACAGCAACACCGGGGAGCTGTTTTTT

J: TRBJ2-7
D: -
V: TRBV15
size: -
CDR3: CATSNSAGTLGEQYF
DNA: TGTGCCACCAGCAATTCCGCCGGGACACTGGGCGAGCAGTACTTC

J: TRBJ2-5
D: -
V: TRBV7-9
size: -
CDR3: CASSRDSQETQYF
DNA: TGTGCCAGCAGCCGAGACAGCCAAGAGACCCAGTACTTC

J: TRBJ1-2
D: -
V: TRBV18
size: -
CDR3: CASSPITPGHAEKDYGYTF
DNA: TGTGCCAGCTCACCTATAACCCCGGGACACGCAGAGAAGGACTATGGCTACACCTTC

J: TRBJ1-1
D: TRBD1
V: TRBV3-1/TRBV3-2
size: -
CDR3: CASSTGQINTEAFF
DNA: TGTGCCAGCAGCACGGGACAGATAAACACTGAAGCTTTCTTT

J: TRBJ1-5
D: TRBD1
V: TRBV4-1
size: -
CDR3: CASSQEGQGGSQPQHF
DNA: TGCGCCAGCAGCCAAGAAGGACAGGGCGGTAGTCAGCCCCAGCATTTT

J: TRBJ2-2
D: -
V: TRBV7-3
size: -
CDR3: CASRRGLNTGELFF
DNA: TGTGCCAGCAGACGGGGATTGAACACCGGGGAGCTGTTTTTT

J: TRBJ1-3
D: -
V: TRBV4-3
size: once
CDR3: CASSQARESISGNTIYF
DNA: TGCGCCAGCAGCCAAGCCCGGGAATCTATCTCTGGAAACACCATATATTTT

J: TRBJ2-7
D: TRBD2
V: TRBV7-2
size: -
CDR3: CASSTLAGGRYEQYF
DNA: TGTGCCAGCAGCACATTAGCGGGAGGAAGATACGAGCAGTACTTC

J: TRBJ2-3
D: TRBD2
V: TRBV19
size: -
CDR3: CASSYGAGGDTDTQYF
DNA: TGTGCCAGTAGTTACGGAGCGGGAGGTGATACAGATACGCAGTATTTT

J: TRBJ1-6
D: TRBD1
V: TRBV6-6
size: -
CDR3: CASRGGQGNNSPLHF
DNA: TGTGCCAGCAGGGGGGGACAGGGTAATAATTCACCCCTCCACTTT

J: TRBJ2-1
D: TRBD2
V: TRBV4-2
size: -
CDR3: CASSQGGLAYNEQFF
DNA: TGTGCCAGCAGCCAAGGGGGACTAGCCTACAATGAGCAGTTCTTC

J: TRBJ2-7
D: TRBD2
V: TRBV18
size: -
CDR3: CASSPSPGLRGYEQYF
DNA: TGTGCCAGCTCACCATCACCGGGACTAAGGGGCTACGAGCAGTACTTC

J: TRBJ1-1
D: -
V: TRBV7-7
size: -
CDR3: CASSRTRGTEAFF
DNA: TGTGCTAGCAGCCGGACCAGGGGCACTGAAGCTTTCTTT

J: TRBJ2-5
D: TRBD1
V: TRBV10-3
size: -
CDR3: CAISEGQGVEETQYF
DNA: TGTGCCATCAGTGAGGGACAGGGAGTCGAAGAGACCCAGTACTTC

J: TRBJ2-7
D: -
V: TRBV19
size: -
CDR3: CASRQKLGRSDEQYF
DNA: TGTGCCAGTAGACAGAAGTTAGGTCGGTCCGACGAGCAGTACTTC

J: TRBJ2-3
D: TRBD2
V: TRBV3-1/TRBV3-2
size: -
CDR3: CASRGTSGSSDTQYF
DNA: TGTGCCAGCAGAGGGACTAGCGGGAGTTCAGATACGCAGTATTTT

J: TRBJ2-2
D: -
V: TRBV6-5
size: few
CDR3: CASRSQGGGELFF
DNA: TGTGCCAGCAGATCCCAGGGTGGGGGGGAGCTGTTTTTT

J: TRBJ2-3
D: TRBD2
V: TRBV19
size: -
CDR3: CASSMGLAGADTQYF
DNA: TGTGCCAGTAGTATGGGTCTAGCGGGAGCAGATACGCAGTATTTT

J: TRBJ1-3
D: -
V: TRBV27
size: -
CDR3: CASSTRGGVGNTIYF
DNA: TGTGCCAGCAGTACCCGTGGGGGGGTCGGAAACACCATATATTTT

J: TRBJ1-1
D: -
V: TRBV19
size: -
CDR3: CASSSGRGSTEAFF
DNA: TGTGCCAGTAGCAGCGGCAGGGGCTCCACTGAAGCTTTCTTT

J: TRBJ1-1
D: -
V: TRBV25-1
size: -
CDR3: CASSPGVNTEAFF
DNA: TGTGCCAGCAGCCCAGGGGTGAACACTGAAGCTTTCTTT